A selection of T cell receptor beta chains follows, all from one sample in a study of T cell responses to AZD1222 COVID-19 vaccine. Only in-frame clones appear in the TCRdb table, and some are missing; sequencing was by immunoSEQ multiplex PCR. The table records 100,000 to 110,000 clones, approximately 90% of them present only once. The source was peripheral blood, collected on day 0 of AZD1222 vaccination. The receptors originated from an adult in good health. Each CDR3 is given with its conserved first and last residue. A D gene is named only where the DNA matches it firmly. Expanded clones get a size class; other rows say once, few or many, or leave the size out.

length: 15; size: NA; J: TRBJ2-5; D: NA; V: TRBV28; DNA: TGTGCCAGCAGCGCTCCACATCGGGTACAAGAGACCCAGTACTTC; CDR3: CASSAPHRVQETQYF
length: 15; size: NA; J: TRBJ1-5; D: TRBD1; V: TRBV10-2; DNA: TGCGCCAGCAGGCAGGGGGACTATAGCAATCAGCCCCAGCATTTT; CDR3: CASRQGDYSNQPQHF
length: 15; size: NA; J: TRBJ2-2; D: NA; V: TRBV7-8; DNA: TGTGCCAGCAGCTTTGTCAGGGCCAACACCGGGGAGCTGTTTTTT; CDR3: CASSFVRANTGELFF
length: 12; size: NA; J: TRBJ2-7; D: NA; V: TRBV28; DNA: TGTGCCAGCAGTGCGTCGCTCTACGAGCAGTACTTC; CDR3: CASSASLYEQYF
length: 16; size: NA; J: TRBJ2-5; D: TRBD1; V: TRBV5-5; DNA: TGTGCCAGCAGCCCTATCCCGGGACAGCCGAAAGAGACCCAGTACTTC; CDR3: CASSPIPGQPKETQYF
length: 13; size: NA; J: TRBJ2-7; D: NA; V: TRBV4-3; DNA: TGCGCCAGCAGCCAAGGCAGCGGGTACGAGCAGTACTTC; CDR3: CASSQGSGYEQYF
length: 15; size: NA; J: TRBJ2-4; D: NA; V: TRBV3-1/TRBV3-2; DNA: TGTGCCAGCAGCCAACAGGTGGGCGGGAAAAACATTCAGTACTTC; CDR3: CASSQQVGGKNIQYF
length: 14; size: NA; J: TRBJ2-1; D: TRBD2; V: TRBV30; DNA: TGTGCCTGGAGTCATGGACTAGCAGCCAATGAGCAGTTCTTC; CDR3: CAWSHGLAANEQFF
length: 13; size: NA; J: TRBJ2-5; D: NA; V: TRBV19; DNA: TGTGCCAGTAGTGGGCCCGACCGGGAGACCCAGTACTTC; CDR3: CASSGPDRETQYF
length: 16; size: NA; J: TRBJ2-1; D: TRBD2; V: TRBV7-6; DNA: TGTGCCAGCAGCGGGGGGGGACTAGCGGGAGGGAATGAGCAGTTCTTC; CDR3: CASSGGGLAGGNEQFF
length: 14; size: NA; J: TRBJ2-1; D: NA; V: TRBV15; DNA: TGTGCCACCAGCAGAGATCTAAAAGGTGGTGAGCAGTTCTTC; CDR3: CATSRDLKGGEQFF
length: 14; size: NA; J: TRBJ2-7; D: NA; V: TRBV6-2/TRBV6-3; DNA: TGTGCCAGCAGTTACCCCGCGGTTTCTACCGAGCAGTACTTC; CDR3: CASSYPAVSTEQYF
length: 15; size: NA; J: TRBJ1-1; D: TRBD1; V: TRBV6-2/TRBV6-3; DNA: TGTGCCAGCAGTTACGAAACAGGGGGCAGGACTGAAGCTTTCTTT; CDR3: CASSYETGGRTEAFF
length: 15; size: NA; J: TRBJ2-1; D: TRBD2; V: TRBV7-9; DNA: TGTGCCAGCAGCCCCACTAGCGGGACGTACAATGAGCAGTTCTTC; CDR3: CASSPTSGTYNEQFF
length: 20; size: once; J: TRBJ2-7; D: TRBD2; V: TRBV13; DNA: TGTGCCAGCAGCTTTTCAGGCCGGCGGACTAGCGGGGGCCTCCCCTACGAGCAGTACTTC; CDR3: CASSFSGRRTSGGLPYEQYF
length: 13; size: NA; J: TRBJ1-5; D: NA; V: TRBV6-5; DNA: TGTGCCAGCAGCAGACAGCGTAATCAGCCCCAGCATTTT; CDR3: CASSRQRNQPQHF
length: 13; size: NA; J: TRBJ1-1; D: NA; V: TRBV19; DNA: TGTGCCAGTAGTATTGCAGGGGACACTGAAGCTTTCTTT; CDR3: CASSIAGDTEAFF
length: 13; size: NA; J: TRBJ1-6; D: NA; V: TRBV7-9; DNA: TGTGCCAGCAGCTTAGATATGGATTCACCCCTCCACTTT; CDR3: CASSLDMDSPLHF
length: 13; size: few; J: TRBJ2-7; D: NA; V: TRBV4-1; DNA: TGCGCCAGCAGCCTACACGAGACCTACGAGCAGTACTTC; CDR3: CASSLHETYEQYF
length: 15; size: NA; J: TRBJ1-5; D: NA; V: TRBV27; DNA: TGTGCCAGCAGCATCGGGGGGGCCCACGGTGGACCCCAGCATTTT; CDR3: CASSIGGAHGGPQHF
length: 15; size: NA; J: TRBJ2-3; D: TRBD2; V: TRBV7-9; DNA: TGTGCCAGCAGCTCCCGTCAGCGGGAGGATGATACGCAGTATTTT; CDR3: CASSSRQREDDTQYF
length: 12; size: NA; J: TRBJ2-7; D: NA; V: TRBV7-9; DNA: TGTGCCAGCAGCTCCTCGGGGTACGAGCAGTACTTC; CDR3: CASSSSGYEQYF
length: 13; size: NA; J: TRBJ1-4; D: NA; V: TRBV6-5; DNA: TGTGCCAGCGAACGCGGATTTAATGAAAAACTGTTTTTT; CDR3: CASERGFNEKLFF
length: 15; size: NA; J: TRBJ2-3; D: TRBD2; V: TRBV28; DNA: TGTGCCAGCAGTTTACGGGGGGGAGGTACAGATACGCAGTATTTT; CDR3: CASSLRGGGTDTQYF
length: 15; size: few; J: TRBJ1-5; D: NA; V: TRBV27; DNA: TGTGCCAGCAGTTTGACGGGGGGTAATAATCAGCCCCAGCATTTT; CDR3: CASSLTGGNNQPQHF
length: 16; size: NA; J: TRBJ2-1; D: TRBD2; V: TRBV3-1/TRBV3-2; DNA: TGTGCCAGCGCCATAAGCATGGGACTAGCATCAGTTGAGCAGTTCTTC; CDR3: CASAISMGLASVEQFF
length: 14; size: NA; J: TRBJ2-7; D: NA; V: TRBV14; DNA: TGTGCCAGCAGCCCACGGGCTGTTACCTACGAGCAGTACTTC; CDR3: CASSPRAVTYEQYF
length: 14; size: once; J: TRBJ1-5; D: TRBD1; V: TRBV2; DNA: TGTGCCAGCAGTTCGGGACAGGGACTTCAGCCCCAGCATTTT; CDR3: CASSSGQGLQPQHF